One and the same sample provided the 27 T cell receptor beta chains below, sequenced in a study of blood T cell repertoires in COVID-19. Libraries were prepared by immunoSEQ multiplex PCR; TCRdb keeps only in-frame clonotypes and omits some of them. The table shows under 95,000 clones, with approximately 80% occurring only once. Material: peripheral blood. The receptors come from a woman in her sixties or seventies with acute or convalescent COVID-19.

A few counts support this clone. The gene calls are TRBV28 and TRBJ1-1; no clear D gene. In germline, CDR1 is MDHEN, CDR2 SYDVKM. V was trimmed by 3 bases and J by 1 base, leaving 3 bases between them. The CDR3 loop spans 12 amino acids. The CDR3 bases are TGTGCCAGCAGTTTGAGGAACACTGAAGCTTTCTTT. Protein product: CASSLRNTEAFF.

V gene TRBV9 combines with J gene TRBJ1-3; TRBD1 agrees at 7 bases. The trim removed 4 bases at V and 2 bases at J, leaving 6 bases unmatched. This CDR3 region has 15 residues. Germline-derived CDR1 and CDR2 are SGDLS and YYNGEE. DNA of the CDR3: TGTGCCAGCAGCTTTGTAGGGACAGCTGGAAACACCATATATTTT. This translates into CASSFVGTAGNTIYF.

The chain couples TRBV27 to TRBJ1-1, with D possibly TRBD1 on 6 matching bases. V was trimmed by 3 bases and J by 3 bases, leaving 11 bases between them. CDR3 length: 14 residues. Germline values: CDR1 MNHEY, CDR2 SMNVEV (reference sequence). The DNA of the CDR3 is TGTGCCAGCAGTTTGGGCAGGGGACACACTGAAGCTTTCTTT. This translates into CASSLGRGHTEAFF.

V is TRBV5-1 and J is TRBJ1-2; 7 nucleotides match TRBD1. This CDR3 contains 13 residues. V lost 4 bases to trimming and J lost 5 bases; unmatched junction nucleotides: 5. CDR1 and CDR2 from the germline V gene are SGHRS and YFSETQ. The chain's CDR3 is CASSETGSYGYTF. The CDR3 DNA reads as TGCGCCAGCAGCGAGACAGGGTCATATGGCTACACCTTC.

This chain joins TRBV27 and TRBJ2-5; the match to TRBD2 covers 8 bases. Germline V CDR1 and CDR2: MNHEY, SMNVEV (reference sequence). Germline trimming cut 4 bases from V and 4 bases from J; bases unmatched to any gene: 14. This CDR3 is built from 17 residues. CDR3 nucleotides: TGTGCCAGCAGTTCTCATCCGGGATCCGGGGGGGGAGAGACCCAGTACTTC. Its protein product is CASSSHPGSGGGETQYF.

V gene TRBV30 combines with J gene TRBJ2-1, with 8 bases identical to TRBD2. The CDR3 spans 13 residues. Germline lookup yields CDR1 GTSNPN and CDR2 SVGIG (reference sequence). V was pared by 8 bases and J by 4 bases, with 7 bases of the junction left unmatched. This chain's CDR3 is CARSGGAYNEQFF. CDR3 DNA sequence: TGTGCCCGCTCCGGGGGGGCATACAATGAGCAGTTCTTC. The entire variable domain, with the rest obtained from reference TRBV30 and TRBJ2-1, is as follows: SQTIHQWPATLVQPVGSPLSLECTVEGTSNPNLYWYRQAAGRGLQLLFYSVGIGQISSEVPQNLSASRPQDRQFILSSKKLLLSDSGFYLCARSGGAYNEQFFGPGTRLTVL.

This chain joins TRBV5-1 and TRBJ1-4; TRBD1 matches at 7 bases. CDR3 size: 14 residues. Per the germline V gene, CDR1 is SGHRS and CDR2 is YFSETQ. V lost 4 bases and J lost 8; bases outside the gene matches: 8. The CDR3 coding sequence is TGCGCCAGCAGCCGTGACAGGGAAGGCGAAAAACTGTTTTTT. Encoded protein: CASSRDREGEKLFF.

The chain recombines TRBV4-1 with TRBJ2-7; 7 nucleotides match TRBD1. Trimming at V came to 4 bases and at J to 4 bases, leaving 10 bases not matched to a gene. Germline V CDR1 and CDR2: MGHRA, YSYEKL. The CDR3 spans 15 residues. CDR3: CASSPFVGTAYEQYF. CDR3 bases: TGCGCCAGCAGCCCTTTCGTGGGGACAGCTTACGAGCAGTACTTC.

The V and J genes are TRBV27 and TRBJ1-5; TRBD1 matches 8 bases. Germline values: CDR1 MNHEY, CDR2 SMNVEV (reference sequence). The ends lost 5 bases at V and 4 bases at J; junction bases unmatched: 4. This CDR3 region has 14 residues. Here the CDR3 reads CASSKDRDNQPQHF. The DNA for the CDR3 is TGTGCCAGCAGTAAGGACAGGGATAATCAGCCCCAGCATTTT.

This chain joins TRBV9 and TRBJ1-3, with 9 bases identical to TRBD1. The CDR3 loop spans 16 amino acids. Germline CDR1 is SGDLS and CDR2 is YYNGEE. V lost 3 bases, J lost 0 bases, and 4 bases stayed unmatched. The CDR3: CASSEQGAISGNTIYF. The DNA for the CDR3 is TGTGCCAGCAGCGAACAGGGGGCGATCTCTGGAAACACCATATATTTT. Combining the CDR3 with reference TRBV9 and TRBJ1-3 gives the whole variable domain DSGVTQTPKHLITATGQRVTLRCSPRSGDLSVYWYQQSLDQGLQFLIQYYNGEERAKGNILERFSAQQFPDLHSELNLSSLELGDSALYFCASSEQGAISGNTIYFGEGSWLTVV.

CDR3 protein: CASSLALTGGPYNEQFF. The CDR3 nucleotides read TGTGCCAGCAGCTTAGCTCTGACAGGGGGGCCCTACAATGAGCAGTTCTTC. The chain is built from TRBV7-9 and TRBJ2-1, with 9 bases that match TRBD1. The CDR3 covers 17 residues. J lost 2 bases, V lost 0 bases, and 5 bases had no gene match. Per the germline V gene, CDR1 is SEHNR and CDR2 is FQNEAQ (reference sequence).

V is TRBV5-1 and J is TRBJ1-1; no clear D. The germline gives CDR1 SGHRS, CDR2 YFSETQ. This CDR3 is built from 12 residues. Trimming pared 6 bases from V and 2 bases from J, leaving 8 bases between. CDR3 sequence (DNA): TGCGCCAGCAAGCAGGAAAACACTGAAGCTTTCTTT. Residues: CASKQENTEAFF.

This clone has just one count. The chain employs TRBV18 and TRBJ1-1, with no clear D. Trimming cost V 6 bases and J 5 bases, with 22 bases left between them. The CDR3 has 16 residues. CDR1 KGHSH and CDR2 LQKENI come from the germline V gene. The CDR3 sequence is CASSQFSRESVTEAFF. DNA for the CDR3: TGTGCCAGCTCCCAATTTAGTCGGGAATCGGTGACTGAAGCTTTCTTT.

This chain uses TRBV5-1 with TRBJ1-1; D is unclear. V lost 4 bases to trimming and J lost 1 base, with 14 bases between them. Germline V gene lookup returns CDR1 SGHRS and CDR2 YFSETQ. The CDR3 covers 15 residues. The CDR3 sequence is CASSLPLAPNTEAFF. CDR3 DNA: TGCGCCAGCAGCCTCCCCCTAGCCCCGAACACTGAAGCTTTCTTT.

The rearrangement uses TRBV5-1 and TRBJ1-1, with TRBD1 as a possible D gene (6 bases). Deletions cut 3 bases from V and 2 bases from J, with 17 bases between. CDR1 is SGHRS and CDR2 is YFSETQ in the germline V gene. This CDR3 contains 16 residues. CDR3 DNA sequence: TGCGCCAGCAGCTCTCTAACAGGGAAGGGCAACACTGAAGCTTTCTTT. Its translation is CASSSLTGKGNTEAFF.

CDR3 nucleotide sequence: TGCGCCAGCCGTTGGGAGGGGGTTGGAACTGAAGCTTTCTTT. It yields the protein CASRWEGVGTEAFF. The chain carries TRBV10-1 and TRBJ1-1, with TRBD1 as a possible D gene (6 bases). Per germline, CDR1 WNHNN and CDR2 SYGVQD (reference sequence). CDR3 length equals 14 residues. Trimming pared 8 bases from V and 5 bases from J, leaving 18 bases between.

This chain connects TRBV3-1 (or the pseudogene TRBV3-2) to TRBJ1-2, with TRBD1 matching over 8 bases. The CDR3 has 17 residues. The germline gives CDR1 LGHDT, CDR2 YNNKEL (reference sequence). The V gene end was trimmed by 4 bases and the J gene end by 8 bases; junction bases not matched to a gene: 18. CDR3 region: CASSPQGAIPPSGGYTF. CDR3 bases: TGTGCCAGCAGCCCGCAGGGGGCCATCCCCCCATCAGGCGGCTACACCTTC.

This chain connects TRBV9 to TRBJ1-1; TRBD1 is a possible D gene (6 bases). This CDR3 spans 13 amino acids. V dropped 5 bases and J dropped 3 bases, with 11 bases sitting between them. Germline values: CDR1 SGDLS, CDR2 YYNGEE. The CDR3 region has the DNA TGTGCCAGCAGGGCCTCAGGGGACACTGAAGCTTTCTTT. Protein sequence: CASRASGDTEAFF.

The DNA of the CDR3 is TGTGCCAGCAGGTCGAGGGGGACTAACTATGGCTACACCTTC. Its translation: CASRSRGTNYGYTF. The chain recombines TRBV7-9 with TRBJ1-2; D is perhaps TRBD1 (6 bases). This CDR3 has 14 residues. The V and J ends lost 6 bases and 0 bases respectively, with 11 bases between them. Germline CDR1 reads SEHNR; CDR2 reads FQNEAQ (reference sequence).

The J gene is TRBJ2-2, the V gene TRBV7-9, with D hard to call. The CDR3 loop spans 13 amino acids. Trimming removed 2 bases from V and 4 bases from J, with 5 bases in between. Looked up from germline, CDR1 is SEHNR and CDR2 is FQNEAQ (reference sequence). CDR3 protein: CASSLQFTGELFF. DNA of the CDR3: TGTGCCAGCAGCTTACAGTTCACCGGGGAGCTGTTTTTT.

In this sample, this clone turned up a few times. The chain combines TRBV5-1 with TRBJ2-2, with TRBD2 identical over 9 bases. Germline values: CDR1 SGHRS, CDR2 YFSETQ. This CDR3 is built from 14 residues. With 4 bases clipped from V and 6 bases from J, the junction kept 4 bases outside the gene matches. CDR3 protein: CASSPGLASGELFF. In nucleotides, the CDR3 is TGCGCCAGCAGCCCGGGACTAGCATCCGGGGAGCTGTTTTTT.

The chain couples TRBV4-2 to TRBJ2-1; 9 nucleotides agree with TRBD2. Germline V gene data show CDR1 as LGHNA and CDR2 as YNFKEQ. The CDR3 extends over 14 amino acids. The V segment lost 1 base and the J segment 5 bases; nucleotides outside the gene matches: 0. CDR3 region: CASSQGGGDNEQFF. The CDR3 DNA reads as TGTGCCAGCAGCCAAGGCGGGGGGGACAATGAGCAGTTCTTC.

This clone was detected only once. The chain recombines TRBV29-1 with TRBJ1-1, with TRBD1 matching 8 bases. V dropped 5 bases and J dropped 3; count of bases not matched to a gene: 8. This CDR3 contains 14 residues. Germline-derived CDR1 and CDR2 are SQVTM and ANQGSEA. CDR3 bases: TGCAGCGTTTCTAGTCAGGGGGCCCACACTGAAGCTTTCTTT. It yields the protein CSVSSQGAHTEAFF.

The chain couples TRBV19 to TRBJ2-5; D gene ambiguous. V lost 5 bases to trimming and J lost 3 bases, with 4 bases between them. Germline V gene sequence: CDR1 LNHDA, CDR2 SQIVND (reference sequence). The CDR3 covers 11 residues. The CDR3 nucleotides are TGTGCCAGTAGTGTAAAAGAGACCCAGTACTTC. This translates into CASSVKETQYF.

The V and J genes are TRBV4-1 and TRBJ2-7; TRBD2 aligns across 15 bases. The germline CDR1 and CDR2 sequences are MGHRA and YSYEKL. V shed 2 bases, J shed 0 bases, and the junction held 11 bases outside the gene matches. The CDR3 contains 20 residues. The CDR3 region has the DNA TGCGCCAGCAGCCAAATGTGGGTCGGGACTAGCGGGGGGCCCTCCTACGAGCAGTACTTC. Its translation is CASSQMWVGTSGGPSYEQYF.

This chain connects TRBV28 to TRBJ1-5, with D perhaps matching TRBD1 (5 bases). V lost 8 bases and J 3 bases, leaving 14 bases between the germline ends. This CDR3 comprises 14 residues. Germline CDR1 is MDHEN and CDR2 is SYDVKM. Here the CDR3 DNA reads TGTGCCAGCGGTAGGGGAGGCTCCAATCAGCCCCAGCATTTT. Its translation: CASGRGGSNQPQHF.

J is TRBJ2-3 and V is TRBV7-3, with TRBD2 matching 15 bases. The CDR3 covers 19 residues. CDR1 is SGHTA and CDR2 is FQGTGA in the germline V gene. J gave up 5 bases and V 1 base, and 10 bases lay outside the gene matches. The CDR3 bases are TGTGCCAGCAGCTTAATTTGGGGACTAGCGGGGGGCCGCAGAGATACGCAGTATTTT. This gives the protein CASSLIWGLAGGRRDTQYF.